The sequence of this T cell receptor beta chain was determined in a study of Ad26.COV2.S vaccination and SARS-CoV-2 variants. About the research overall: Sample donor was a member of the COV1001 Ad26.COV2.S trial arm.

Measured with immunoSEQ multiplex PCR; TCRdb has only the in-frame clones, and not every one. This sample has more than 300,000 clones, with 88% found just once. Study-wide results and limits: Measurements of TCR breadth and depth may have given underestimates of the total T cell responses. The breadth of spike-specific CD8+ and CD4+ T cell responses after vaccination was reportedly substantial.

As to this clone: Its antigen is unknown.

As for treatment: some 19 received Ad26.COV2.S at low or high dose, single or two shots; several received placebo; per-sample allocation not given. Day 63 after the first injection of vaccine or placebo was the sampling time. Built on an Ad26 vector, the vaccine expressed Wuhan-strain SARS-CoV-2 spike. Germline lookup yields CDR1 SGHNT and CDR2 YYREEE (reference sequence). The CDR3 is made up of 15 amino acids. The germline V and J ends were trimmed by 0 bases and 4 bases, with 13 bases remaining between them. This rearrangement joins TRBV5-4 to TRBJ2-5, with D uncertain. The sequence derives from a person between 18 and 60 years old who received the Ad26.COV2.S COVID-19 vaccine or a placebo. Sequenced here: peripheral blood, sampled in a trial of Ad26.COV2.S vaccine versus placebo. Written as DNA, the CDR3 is TGTGCCAGCAGCTTGGAGCTGGGGTCAGGAGAGACCCAGTACTTC. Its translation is CASSLELGSGETQYF.